The entry below describes one T cell receptor beta chain. Its specificity is not known. The PCR had 60 Vbeta and 13 Jbeta primers. Sequencing was performed with immunoSEQ multiplex PCR; in TCRdb, only in-frame clones are kept and a portion is missing. The table lists under 200,000 clones, roughly 77% of them singletons, with around 3.5% in the top ten. This CDR3 is 13 amino acids long. Looked up from germline, CDR1 is SEHNR and CDR2 is FQNEAQ (reference sequence). The V and J ends lost 6 bases and 12 bases respectively, with 20 bases between them. The data belong to a study of cytomegalovirus exposure and HLA in healthy donors. General study results and limits: The authors assumed roughly uniform sequencing depth across donors for presence/absence analyses.

The TCR comes from a man aged 35 to 55 in good health and CMV-seropositive. This sequence joins TRBV7-9 and TRBJ1-1; D perhaps matches TRBD1 (6 bases). The sample was PBMCs. The CDR3 nucleotides are TGTGCCAGCAGTCCTACCGACAGGCAACAAACTTTCTTT. Protein: CASSPTDRQQTFF.